The subject of this entry is one T cell receptor beta chain. PCR used 60 Vbeta primers and 13 Jbeta primers. Using immunoSEQ multiplex PCR, the repertoire was profiled, and TCRdb retains in-frame clones only, with some absent. The repertoire shows 190,000 or so clones; the top ten hold 0.74%. This record belongs to a study of cytomegalovirus exposure and HLA in healthy donors. The source is a boy under 18 in good health and CMV-seronegative. Sequencing was done on a sample of PBMCs.

CDR3 sequence (DNA): TGTGCCAGCAGCCCCACCGGACAGAGGGGGACTGAAGCTTTCTTT. Its translation: CASSPTGQRGTEAFF. The chain combines TRBV7-3 with TRBJ1-1; the D gene is possibly TRBD1 (6 bases). CDR3 length equals 15 residues. V was pared by 5 bases and J by 5 bases, with 18 bases between. Germline V CDR1 and CDR2: SGHTA, FQGTGA.